What follows is one T cell receptor (beta chain) and its context. Assay: immunoSEQ multiplex PCR; the TCRdb copy retains only in-frame clones and omits some. The table has 350,000 to 450,000 clones, about nine tenths seen once. The entry originates in a study of blood T cell repertoires in COVID-19. Study details: Italy, Spain and the United States were the sources of the convalescent and acute COVID-19 samples. Sources were T cells, B-cell-depleted T cells, or PBMCs; the material itself was cDNA or gDNA.

Germline CDR1 SGDLS, CDR2 YYNGEE. The CDR3 is 16 residues long. Trimming took 3 bases from V and 5 from J; bases not matched to a gene: 8. Enrolled during active infection, Seattle patients were then followed longitudinally. This rearrangement joins TRBV9 to TRBJ2-1; TRBD2 agrees at 10 bases. This clonotype was sampled from a woman aged 35 to 49 with COVID-19, enrolled during active disease. The material sequenced was peripheral blood. CDR3 region: CASSEGAGLANNEQFF. The CDR3 DNA follows: TGTGCCAGCAGCGAGGGAGCGGGACTAGCGAACAATGAGCAGTTCTTC.